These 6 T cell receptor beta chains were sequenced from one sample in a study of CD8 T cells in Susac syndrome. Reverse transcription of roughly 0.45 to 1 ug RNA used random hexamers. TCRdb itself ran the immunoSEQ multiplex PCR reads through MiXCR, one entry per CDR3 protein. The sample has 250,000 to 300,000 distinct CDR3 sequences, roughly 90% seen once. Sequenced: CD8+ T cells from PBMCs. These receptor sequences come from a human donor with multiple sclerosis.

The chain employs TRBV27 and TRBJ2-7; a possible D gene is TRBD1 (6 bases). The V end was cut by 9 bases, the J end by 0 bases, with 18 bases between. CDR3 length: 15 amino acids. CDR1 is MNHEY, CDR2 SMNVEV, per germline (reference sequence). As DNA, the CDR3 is TGTGCCAGTTCATTACAGGGATTTTTCTCCTACGAGCAGTACTTC. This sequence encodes CASSLQGFFSYEQYF.

CDR3 in amino acids: CSVGDREGTETQYF. The CDR3 DNA reads TGCAGCGTGGGGGACAGGGAGGGTACAGAGACCCAGTACTTC. The V gene is TRBV29-1, the J gene TRBJ2-5; 9 positions agree with TRBD1. The CDR3 is made up of 14 amino acids. Per the germline V gene, CDR1 is SQVTM and CDR2 is ANQGSEA. V trimming: 6 bases; J trimming: 4 bases; junction bases outside the gene matches: 9.

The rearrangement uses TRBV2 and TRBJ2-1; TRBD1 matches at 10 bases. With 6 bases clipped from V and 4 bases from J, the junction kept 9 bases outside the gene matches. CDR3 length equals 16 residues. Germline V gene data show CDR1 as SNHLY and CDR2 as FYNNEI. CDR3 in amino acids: CASRQGEGQGYNEQFF. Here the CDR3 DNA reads TGTGCCAGCAGACAGGGGGAGGGACAGGGGTACAATGAGCAGTTCTTC.

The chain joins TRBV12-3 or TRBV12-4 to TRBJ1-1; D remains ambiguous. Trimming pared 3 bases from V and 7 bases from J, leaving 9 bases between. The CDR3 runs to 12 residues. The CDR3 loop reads CASSFGGFEAFF. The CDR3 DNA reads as TGTGCCAGCAGTTTCGGCGGCTTTGAAGCTTTCTTT.

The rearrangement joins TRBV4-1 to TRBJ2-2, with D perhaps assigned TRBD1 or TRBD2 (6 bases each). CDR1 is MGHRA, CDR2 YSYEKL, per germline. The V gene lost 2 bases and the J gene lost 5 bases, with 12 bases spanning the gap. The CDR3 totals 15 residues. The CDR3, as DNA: TGCGCCAGCAGCCAACTACAGGGAGGAACCGGGGAGCTGTTTTTT. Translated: CASSQLQGGTGELFF.

The CDR3 loop reads CASSGGRGTGTLYSNQPQHF. As DNA, the CDR3 is TGTGCCAGCAGTGGAGGGAGGGGGACAGGGACCCTATATAGCAATCAGCCCCAGCATTTT. The rearrangement uses TRBV9 and TRBJ1-5, with 9 positions matching TRBD1. Germline trimming cut 5 bases from V and 0 bases from J; bases unmatched to any gene: 18. Germline loops: CDR1 SGDLS, CDR2 YYNGEE. The CDR3 contains 20 residues.